The rows below give T cell receptor beta chains drawn from one sample of a study of shared clonotypes between healthy human individuals. The data were produced by immunoSEQ multiplex PCR, yet TCRdb's version contains in-frame clones alone and is incomplete. In the table there are about 2.1 million clones, 85% to 95% of which are singletons. The sequenced sample consisted of naive CD8+ T cells from PBMCs. The receptors stem from a man younger than 35 in good health. Some clones in this sample may be carry-over from other donors' samples. Each CDR3 is given with its conserved first and last residue. Size is omitted from some rows. Given values are once, few, many or a class for expanded clones.

clone size	V gene	CDR3 protein
NA	TRBV7-9	CASSFFGDGNTIYF
NA	TRBV5-1	CASSRDRVQGTDTQYF
NA	TRBV30	CAWSQTGVDTQYF
NA	TRBV27	CASSPRLAGSTDTQYF
NA	TRBV4-1	CASSQPTRRENEQFF
NA	TRBV7-8	CASSYRATYEQYF
NA	TRBV4-1	CASSHRRAGQTYNEQFF
NA	TRBV9	CASSKELAANYEQYF
NA	TRBV9	CASSVSRQGRSYNEQFF
NA	TRBV5-1	CASRGGGVSGELFF
NA	TRBV7-9	CASSLAPTGENEKLFF
NA	TRBV6-1	CASIHRDSYNEQFF
NA	TRBV7-9	CASSSLTGSIVYGYTF
NA	TRBV19	CASSDRDSSYEQYF
NA	TRBV7-3	CASSTGTEGQFF
NA	TRBV19	CASSIRHSDRGFYGYTF
NA	TRBV5-1	CASSSLAGEQGELFF
NA	TRBV27	CASSQGRGTEAFF
NA	TRBV7-9	CASSSLLEDRGFEQFF
NA	TRBV7-9	CASSPSQGRRSYTQYF
NA	TRBV13	CASSFTGGRNTDTQYF
NA	TRBV10-3	CAIATSSDEQFF
NA	TRBV25-1	CASSVGYGYTF
NA	TRBV27	CASARLAGAYNEQFF
NA	TRBV25-1	CARSLGTSDNEQFF
NA	TRBV11-2	CASSFSVTGELFF
NA	TRBV7-9	CASSQVIAGPETQYF
NA	TRBV10-1	CAIQQGLSEKLFF
NA	TRBV14	CASSQDRVTSGRSEQYF
NA	TRBV28	CASSPRTSGRRGETQYF
NA	TRBV7-8	CASSRAGEPLVF
NA	TRBV5-4	CASSLPGSTEAFF
NA	TRBV28	CASSLDLQETQYF
NA	TRBV4-3	CASSQSAGATDTQYF
once	TRBV5-6	CASSFLGSGGKNTEAFF
NA	TRBV19	CASNRPGEYGEKLFF
NA	TRBV4-2	CASSQDPRQGASPLHF
NA	TRBV9	CASSEGQVPYGYTF
once	TRBV5-4	CASSYPSGSSGETQYF
NA	TRBV11-2	CASSFLRTHDGTDTQYF